The entry below gives a single T cell receptor (beta chain) sequence along with its context. The target antigen is unknown. The data are from a study of T cell responses to AZD1222 COVID-19 vaccine. The method was immunoSEQ multiplex PCR; TCRdb's version includes in-frame clones alone and lacks a portion of them. The top ten hold 4% to 4.5% of the sample, which has some 170,000 clones, around 90% seen once. Study-level results: In a largely white British group with more females than males, clonal diversity was possibly underestimated. It was only after the peak T cell response that any repertoires were sampled. Targeting of unmutated variant regions was reportedly seen in nearly half of spike-specific TCRs.

V was clipped by 7 bases and J by 2 bases, with 17 bases between them. The germline gives CDR1 MNHEY, CDR2 SMNVEV (reference sequence). The CDR3 loop spans 15 amino acids. Here the sequenced sample was peripheral blood, taken 28 days after the second dose of the MenACWY control vaccine. This sequence was found in an adult who received the MenACWY meningococcal vaccine as a control. V usage is TRBV27 and J usage is TRBJ1-2; a possible D gene is TRBD1 (6 bases). As DNA, the CDR3 is TGTGCCAGCACACCTTATGGCAGGGGCAACTATGGCTACACCTTC. This sequence encodes CASTPYGRGNYGYTF.